The 4 T cell receptor beta chains below were found in one sample sequenced in a study of blood T cell repertoires in COVID-19. Method: immunoSEQ multiplex PCR; TCRdb's copy keeps in-frame clones and lacks some. Found here are about 28,000 clones, 88% of them singletons; the top ten hold around 8%. The sequenced sample consisted of peripheral blood. These receptors all stem from a man aged 60 to 69 with COVID-19, enrolled during active disease.

V gene TRBV15 combines with J gene TRBJ2-2, with D unresolved. Between the trimmed V and J ends, which lost 2 bases and 8 bases, there was a span of 15 bases. The CDR3 runs to 15 residues. The germline V gene has CDR1 LNHNV and CDR2 YYDKDF (reference sequence). The CDR3 protein is CATSRTRLPRGELFF. DNA of the CDR3: TGTGCCACCAGCAGAACCCGACTTCCCCGGGGGGAGCTGTTTTTT.

The chain recombines TRBV2 with TRBJ1-5; TRBD1 aligns across 10 bases. The CDR3 has 16 residues. The germline V gene encodes CDR1 SNHLY and CDR2 FYNNEI. V lost 8 bases, J lost 4 bases, and 11 bases stayed unmatched. In DNA form, the CDR3 reads TGTGCCAGCGGGGATGACGGACAGGGGGGTAATCAGCCCCAGCATTTT. Translating gives CASGDDGQGGNQPQHF.

This clone turned up a few times. V is TRBV15 and J is TRBJ1-4; TRBD1 is a possible D gene (5 bases). CDR3 length: 16 amino acids. Trimming pared 0 bases from V and 7 bases from J, leaving 15 bases between. Germline CDR1 is LNHNV and CDR2 is YYDKDF (reference sequence). The DNA for the CDR3 is TGTGCCACCAGCAGAGATTGGGCAGGGAGGCGTGAAAAACTGTTTTTT. It is translated as CATSRDWAGRREKLFF.

The chain is built from TRBV28 and TRBJ2-1; a weak D match, TRBD2 (5 bases). The germline CDR1 and CDR2 sequences are MDHEN and SYDVKM. This CDR3 spans 14 amino acids. V was trimmed by 5 bases and J by 4 bases, leaving 12 bases between them. CDR3 in amino acids: CASSRSGSYNEQFF. CDR3 in DNA: TGTGCCAGCAGTAGGAGTGGGAGTTACAATGAGCAGTTCTTC.